Listed below are T cell receptor beta chains from one sample, sequenced in a study of blood T cells in healthy people across ages. TCRdb re-derived calls from the 5' RACE reads in MiXCR, one entry per CDR3 protein. The sample contains around 1,000,000 distinct CDR3 sequences, around 27% of which appear only once. The sample was also reused in another study, on T cells of mothers and their children.

The specimen was blood. These receptor sequences come from a girl aged 2 to 10 in good health. CDR3s include the opening cysteine and the closing phenylalanine or tryptophan. The order of the fields is J gene, V gene, CDR3 protein.

TRBJ2-5 TRBV5-1 CASGLTVGQETQYF
TRBJ1-3 TRBV27 CASSPDSISGNTIYF
TRBJ2-5 TRBV28 CASSSREGGAQETQYF
TRBJ2-5 TRBV6-2/TRBV6-3 CASTRMLGSQETQYF
TRBJ1-1 TRBV12-3/TRBV12-4 CASSNGQEAFF
TRBJ1-5 TRBV6-1 CASSEGRQPQHF
TRBJ2-1 TRBV2 CASSVLAGVTSGEQFF
TRBJ2-5 TRBV12-3/TRBV12-4 CASTLVSGGETQYF
TRBJ1-1 TRBV4-1 CASSQVGAGQEPFF
TRBJ1-1 TRBV20-1 CSAALNRGLNTEAFF
TRBJ2-4 TRBV6-2/TRBV6-3 CASIGAHNIQYF
TRBJ2-3 TRBV7-2 CASSQTSGYNTDTQYF
TRBJ2-5 TRBV10-3 CAIRRGPEQETQYF
TRBJ2-5 TRBV20-1 CSARKQETQYF
TRBJ2-3 TRBV28 CASNPSGGASTDTQYF
TRBJ1-2 TRBV6-5 CASSQTGVGYTF
TRBJ2-1 TRBV5-5 CASSYIPGLAGPGERFF
TRBJ2-7 TRBV3-1 CASSQVDPYEQYF
TRBJ1-1 TRBV27 CASSPNLRGEAFF
TRBJ2-5 TRBV13 CASVSSVPQTGYF
TRBJ1-4 TRBV29-1 CSVREVEKLFF
TRBJ2-5 TRBV7-9 CASSGRAQETQYF
TRBJ2-5 TRBV7-9 CASSLALASQETQYF
TRBJ2-5 TRBV12-3/TRBV12-4 CASVIAAQETQYF
. TRBV28 CASSLPRGGREQFF
. TRBV20-1 CSASPEWSSPSNEQFF
TRBJ2-1 TRBV12-3/TRBV12-4 CASSPYWAGAHEQFF
TRBJ2-1 TRBV7-3 CASSLSGGAHYNEQFF
TRBJ2-5 TRBV29-1 CSVVPQETQYF
TRBJ1-2 TRBV9 CASNEQGEGNYGYTF
TRBJ2-3 TRBV4-1 CASSQRLAGGTDTQYF
TRBJ2-5 TRBV24-1 CATGPRGQETQYF
TRBJ2-5 TRBV2 CASKLAGGKRLQYF
TRBJ2-5 TRBV7-2 CASPNGGPREETQYF
TRBJ1-2 TRBV7-3 CASSQGFDYGYTF
TRBJ2-5 TRBV5-1 CASSFPQQETQYF
. TRBV5-1 CASSLEGIKHEQYF
TRBJ1-2 TRBV5-1 CASSLTATGEILEPGYTF
TRBJ2-7 TRBV7-2 CASSLGQATYEQYF
TRBJ2-1 TRBV12-3/TRBV12-4 CASTRTSGSSEQFF
TRBJ2-7 TRBV20-1 CSARDYYEQYF
TRBJ1-2 TRBV7-9 CASRQGIDYGYTF
TRBJ2-5 TRBV11-2 CASSLFIDQETQYF
TRBJ2-1 TRBV6-2/TRBV6-3 CASSRPSGGIYNEQFF
TRBJ2-7 TRBV20-1 CSARGKVSYEQYF
TRBJ1-4 TRBV7-9 CASSSTTAANEKLFF
TRBJ2-7 TRBV10-3 CAISDLWDHEQYF
TRBJ1-5 TRBV27 CASSLFGAGQDYQPQHF
TRBJ2-5 TRBV20-1 CSARGGETRYF
TRBJ2-4 TRBV12-3/TRBV12-4 CASSPDRGAKNIQYF
TRBJ2-5 TRBV20-1 CSARDRLAGGETQYF